This T cell receptor beta chain was documented in a study of cytomegalovirus exposure and HLA in healthy donors. Study-wide points: High sensitivity and specificity were reportedly achieved when the classifier diagnosed cytomegalovirus status. Among TCR sequences, most were rare, though some public TCRs appeared in many donors. TCR clusters originating in the first cohort tended to co-occur in the 110 or so validation repertoires, according to a later analysis. Cytomegalovirus-associated status was assigned to 150 to 200 TCR beta chains.

The table came from immunoSEQ multiplex PCR; TCRdb's copy has only in-frame clones and leaves some out. Here the sample spans some 210,000 clones, less than 85% being singletons. The V segment lost 7 bases and the J segment 1 base; nucleotides outside the gene matches: 5. The V gene's germline CDR1 is MNHEY and CDR2 SVGAGI. CDR3 size: 14 residues. A single count supports this clone. The target antigen is unknown. The chain uses TRBV6-5 and TRBJ2-7; 9 nucleotides line up with TRBD1. Sequencing was done on a sample of PBMCs. This sequence originates from a woman aged 18 to 35 in good health and CMV-seronegative. The CDR3 reads CASIPDRGSYEQYF. The DNA for the CDR3 is TGTGCCAGCATCCCGGACAGGGGATCCTACGAGCAGTACTTC.